The rows below give T cell receptor beta chains drawn from one sample of a study of control samples from healthy donors and cancer patients. Assay: immunoSEQ multiplex PCR; the TCRdb copy retains only in-frame clones and omits some. The table shows roughly 49,000 clones, with around 90% occurring only once. Specimen: PBMCs. Source of these receptors: a man under 40 with colorectal cancer. Both conserved end residues are trimmed from each CDR3. A row's size may be missing; if present it is once, few, many or a size class.

V gene: TRBV7-2; clone size: -; CDR3 protein: ASSLGTGAGNTIY
V gene: TRBV5-1; clone size: -; CDR3 protein: ASSPRTGSHEKLF
V gene: TRBV18; clone size: -; CDR3 protein: ASSTSGGNEQF
V gene: TRBV7-2; clone size: once; CDR3 protein: ASSFQAGGGEETQY
V gene: TRBV27; clone size: -; CDR3 protein: ASSTGANEQF
V gene: TRBV30; clone size: -; CDR3 protein: AWSVQVGYGYT
V gene: TRBV14; clone size: -; CDR3 protein: ASSQAGGAYEQY
V gene: TRBV7-2; clone size: -; CDR3 protein: ASSPRGQGNQPQH
V gene: TRBV6-2/TRBV6-3; clone size: -; CDR3 protein: ASSRWGRGAKTEAF
V gene: TRBV5-1; clone size: -; CDR3 protein: ASSLRVSGHSSYNSPLH
V gene: TRBV20-1; clone size: -; CDR3 protein: SAGLETEAF
V gene: TRBV6-2/TRBV6-3; clone size: -; CDR3 protein: ASSYIRNTGELF
V gene: TRBV4-3; clone size: -; CDR3 protein: ASSQVAGDTTDTQY
V gene: TRBV7-6; clone size: few; CDR3 protein: ASSLAYGSPQH
V gene: TRBV12-5; clone size: -; CDR3 protein: ASGFSLRENEYAEAF
V gene: TRBV5-4; clone size: -; CDR3 protein: AGSLQGGDYGYT
V gene: TRBV30; clone size: -; CDR3 protein: ASRSYNEQF
V gene: TRBV9; clone size: -; CDR3 protein: ASSSQTGGETQY
V gene: TRBV19; clone size: -; CDR3 protein: ASSEQGRRREKLF
V gene: TRBV5-5; clone size: -; CDR3 protein: ASSPRVALGQPQH
V gene: TRBV5-1; clone size: once; CDR3 protein: ASSTRTSEGDTQY
V gene: TRBV5-6; clone size: -; CDR3 protein: ASSGRARAKNIQY
V gene: TRBV24-1; clone size: -; CDR3 protein: ATSDLQTGVETQY
V gene: TRBV11-3; clone size: once; CDR3 protein: ASSPDRDSNQPQH
V gene: TRBV11-2; clone size: -; CDR3 protein: ASSLGGGTGAPGNEKLF
V gene: TRBV6-6; clone size: -; CDR3 protein: ASTRGVGGYT
V gene: TRBV5-6; clone size: -; CDR3 protein: ASSPSGGGEKLF
V gene: TRBV9; clone size: -; CDR3 protein: ASSVDVAIAYNEQF
V gene: TRBV7-9; clone size: -; CDR3 protein: ASSLHNPGQVNTEAF
V gene: TRBV12-3/TRBV12-4; clone size: -; CDR3 protein: ASSSQGPYGYT
V gene: TRBV4-3; clone size: -; CDR3 protein: ASSRRTQGSELNSPLH
V gene: TRBV9; clone size: -; CDR3 protein: ASSVVGGKETQY
V gene: TRBV19; clone size: -; CDR3 protein: ASSIEGMTGELF
V gene: TRBV5-4; clone size: -; CDR3 protein: ASSFGTGRDTIY
V gene: TRBV5-4; clone size: once; CDR3 protein: ASSSTGNTEAF
V gene: TRBV5-6; clone size: -; CDR3 protein: ASSLVGREYEQY
V gene: TRBV5-4; clone size: -; CDR3 protein: ASSLREGGWINEQF
V gene: TRBV19; clone size: -; CDR3 protein: ASRGTGRTNQPQH
V gene: TRBV5-1; clone size: -; CDR3 protein: ASSLAEAGYRTNYGYT